Each of the 2 T cell receptor beta chains below was sequenced from the same sample in a study of preoperative IRX-2 immunotherapy in early breast cancer. This table comes from immunoSEQ multiplex PCR, and its TCRdb copy is limited to in-frame clones, with some not included. Counted here are about 26,000 clones, about 81% occurring once; the ten biggest clones make up over 1%. The sample's treatment: preoperative locoregional IRX-2 cytokine immunotherapy. The material was lymph node tissue, obtained after IRX-2 immunotherapy. These receptors all stem from a human donor with breast cancer.

Comments on this clone: An end of the junction does not agree with germline; a read error may underlie this. The rearrangement joins TRBV11-3 to TRBJ2-1; 7 nucleotides match TRBD1. There are 15 residues in the CDR3. Germline assignment: CDR1 SGHNT and CDR2 YENEEA. In DNA, the CDR3 is TGTACCAGCAGCTTGGAACAGGGGATTTACAATGAGCAGTTCTTC. It translates to CTSSLEQGIYNEQFF. The full variable domain, rest sourced from reference TRBV11-3 and TRBJ2-1, is EAGVVQSPRYKIIEKKQPVAFWCNPISGHNTLYWYLQNLGQGPELLIRYENEEAVDDSQLPKDRFSAERLKGVDSTLKIQPAELGDSAVYLCTSSLEQGIYNEQFFGPGTRLTVL.

The chain joins TRBV19 to TRBJ1-2, with a possible D match to TRBD1 (5 bases). Germline V gives CDR1 LNHDA, CDR2 SQIVND (reference sequence). The CDR3 spans 13 residues. Trimming left V 0 bases short and J 3 bases short, with 5 bases between. The CDR3 protein is CASSIDRDYGYTF. DNA for the CDR3: TGTGCCAGTAGTATAGACAGGGACTATGGCTACACCTTC. The full variable domain, completed using reference TRBV19 and TRBJ1-2, is DGGITQSPKYLFRKEGQNVTLSCEQNLNHDAMYWYRQDPGQGLRLIYYSQIVNDFQKGDIAEGYSVSREKKESFPLTVTSAQKNPTAFYLCASSIDRDYGYTFGSGTRLTVV.